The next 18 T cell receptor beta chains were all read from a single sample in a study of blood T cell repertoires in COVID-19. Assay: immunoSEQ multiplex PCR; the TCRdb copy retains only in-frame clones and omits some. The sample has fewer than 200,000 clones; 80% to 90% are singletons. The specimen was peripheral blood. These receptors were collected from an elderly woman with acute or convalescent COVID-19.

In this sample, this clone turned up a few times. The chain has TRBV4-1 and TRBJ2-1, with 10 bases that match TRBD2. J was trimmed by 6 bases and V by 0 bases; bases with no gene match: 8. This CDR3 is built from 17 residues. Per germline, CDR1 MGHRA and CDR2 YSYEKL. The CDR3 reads CASSQDGAGGKINEQFF. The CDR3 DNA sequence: TGCGCCAGCAGCCAAGATGGAGCGGGAGGGAAAATCAATGAGCAGTTCTTC.

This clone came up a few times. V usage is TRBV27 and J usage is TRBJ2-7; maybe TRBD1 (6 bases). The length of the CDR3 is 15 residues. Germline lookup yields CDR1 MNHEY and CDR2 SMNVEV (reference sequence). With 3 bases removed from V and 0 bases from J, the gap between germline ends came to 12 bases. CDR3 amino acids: CASSFAGTYSYEQYF. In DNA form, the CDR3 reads TGTGCCAGCAGTTTTGCCGGGACATACTCCTACGAGCAGTACTTC.

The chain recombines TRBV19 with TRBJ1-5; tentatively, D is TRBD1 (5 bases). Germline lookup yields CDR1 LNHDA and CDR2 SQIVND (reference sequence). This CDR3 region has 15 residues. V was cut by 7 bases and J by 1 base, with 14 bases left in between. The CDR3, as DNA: TGTGCCAGTACCATAAGGGGAGGAAGCAATCAGCCCCAGCATTTT. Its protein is CASTIRGGSNQPQHF.

CDR3: CAISIQRDSYEQYF. CDR3 sequence (DNA): TGTGCCATCAGTATACAACGGGACAGCTACGAGCAGTACTTC. The chain joins TRBV10-3 to TRBJ2-7; TRBD1 agrees at 7 bases. Germline assignment: CDR1 ENHRY and CDR2 SYGVKD. This CDR3 has 14 residues. V trimming: 5 bases; J trimming: 3 bases; junction bases outside the gene matches: 7.

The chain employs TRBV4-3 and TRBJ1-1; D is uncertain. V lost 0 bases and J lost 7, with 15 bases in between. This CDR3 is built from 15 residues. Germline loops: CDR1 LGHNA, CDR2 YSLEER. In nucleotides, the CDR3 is TGCGCCAGCAGCCAAGATATTGCCCCTAACCGTGAAGCTTTCTTT. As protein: CASSQDIAPNREAFF.

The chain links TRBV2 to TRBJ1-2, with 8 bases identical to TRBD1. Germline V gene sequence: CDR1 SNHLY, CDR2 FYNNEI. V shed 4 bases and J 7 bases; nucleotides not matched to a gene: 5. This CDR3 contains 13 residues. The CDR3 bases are TGTGCCAGCAGTGTGGACAGGGAGGTTGGCTACACCTTC. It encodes CASSVDREVGYTF.

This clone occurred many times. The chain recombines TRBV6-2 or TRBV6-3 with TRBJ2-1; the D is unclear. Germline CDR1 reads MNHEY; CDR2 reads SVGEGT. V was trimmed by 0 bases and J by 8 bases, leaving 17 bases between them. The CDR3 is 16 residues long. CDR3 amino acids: CASSYSTMKVGDEQFF. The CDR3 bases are TGTGCCAGCAGTTACTCGACAATGAAGGTTGGCGATGAGCAGTTCTTC.

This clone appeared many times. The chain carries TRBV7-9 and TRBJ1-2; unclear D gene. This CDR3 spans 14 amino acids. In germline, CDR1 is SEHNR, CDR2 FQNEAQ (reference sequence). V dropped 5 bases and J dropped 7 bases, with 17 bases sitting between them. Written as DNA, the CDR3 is TGTGCCAGCAGCGAGCCTGCAGGAAATGCTGGCTACACCTTC. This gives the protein CASSEPAGNAGYTF.

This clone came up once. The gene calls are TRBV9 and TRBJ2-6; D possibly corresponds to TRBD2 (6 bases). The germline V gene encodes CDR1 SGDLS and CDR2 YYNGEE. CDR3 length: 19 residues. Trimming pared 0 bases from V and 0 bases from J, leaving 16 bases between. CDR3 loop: CASSVARAGLSSGANVLTF. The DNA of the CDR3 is TGTGCCAGCAGCGTAGCAAGGGCGGGGCTAAGCTCTGGGGCCAACGTCCTGACTTTC.

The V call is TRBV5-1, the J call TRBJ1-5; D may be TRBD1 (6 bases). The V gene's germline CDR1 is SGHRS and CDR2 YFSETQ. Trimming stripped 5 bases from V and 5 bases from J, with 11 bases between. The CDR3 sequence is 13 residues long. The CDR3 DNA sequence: TGCGCCAGCAGGTCAGGGGTCGATCAGCCCCAGCATTTT. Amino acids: CASRSGVDQPQHF.

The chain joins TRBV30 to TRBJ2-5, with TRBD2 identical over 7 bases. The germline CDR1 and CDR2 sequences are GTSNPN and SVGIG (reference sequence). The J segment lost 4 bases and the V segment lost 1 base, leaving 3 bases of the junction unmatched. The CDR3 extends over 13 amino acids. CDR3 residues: CAWSGGLGETQYF. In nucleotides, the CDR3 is TGTGCCTGGAGTGGCGGACTAGGAGAGACCCAGTACTTC.

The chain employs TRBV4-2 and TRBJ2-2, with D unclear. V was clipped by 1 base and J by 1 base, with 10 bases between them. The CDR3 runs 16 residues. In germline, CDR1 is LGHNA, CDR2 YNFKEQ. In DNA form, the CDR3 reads TGTGCCAGCAGCCAAGCTTGGCAGGAGAACACCGGGGAGCTGTTTTTT. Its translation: CASSQAWQENTGELFF.

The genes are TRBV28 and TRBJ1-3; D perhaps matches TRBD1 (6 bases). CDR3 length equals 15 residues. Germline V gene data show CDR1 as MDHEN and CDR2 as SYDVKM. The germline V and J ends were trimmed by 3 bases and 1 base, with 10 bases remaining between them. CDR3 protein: CASSLRGASGNTIYF. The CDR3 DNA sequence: TGTGCCAGCAGTTTGCGGGGGGCATCTGGAAACACCATATATTTT.

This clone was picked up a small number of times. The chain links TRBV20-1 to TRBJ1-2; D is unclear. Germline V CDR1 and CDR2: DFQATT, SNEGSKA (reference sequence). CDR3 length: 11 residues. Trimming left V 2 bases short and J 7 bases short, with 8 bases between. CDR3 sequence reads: CSARKQSGYTF. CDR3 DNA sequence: TGCAGTGCTAGAAAACAAAGTGGCTACACCTTC.

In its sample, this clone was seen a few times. In DNA, the CDR3 is TGTGCCAGCTCACCAGGTGGGACAGGGGCCCCCTACGAGCAGTACTTC. Amino acid sequence: CASSPGGTGAPYEQYF. V usage is TRBV18 and J usage is TRBJ2-7; 10 bases fit TRBD1. CDR3 length: 16 residues. V trimming: 2 bases; J trimming: 2 bases; junction bases outside the gene matches: 6. Germline V gene lookup returns CDR1 KGHSH and CDR2 LQKENI.

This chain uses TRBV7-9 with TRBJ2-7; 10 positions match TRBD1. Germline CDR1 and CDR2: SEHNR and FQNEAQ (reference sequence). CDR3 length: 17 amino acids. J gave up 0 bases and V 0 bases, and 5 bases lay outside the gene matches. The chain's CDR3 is CASSLAEGQGTSYEQYF. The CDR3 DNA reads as TGTGCCAGCAGCTTAGCGGAGGGACAGGGGACCTCCTACGAGCAGTACTTC.

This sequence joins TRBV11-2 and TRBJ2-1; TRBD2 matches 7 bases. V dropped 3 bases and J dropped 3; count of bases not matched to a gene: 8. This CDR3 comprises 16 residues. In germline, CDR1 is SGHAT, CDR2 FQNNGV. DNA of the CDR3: TGTGCCAGCAGCTTCCGAGGCGGGAGCCTCTACAATGAGCAGTTCTTC. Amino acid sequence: CASSFRGGSLYNEQFF.

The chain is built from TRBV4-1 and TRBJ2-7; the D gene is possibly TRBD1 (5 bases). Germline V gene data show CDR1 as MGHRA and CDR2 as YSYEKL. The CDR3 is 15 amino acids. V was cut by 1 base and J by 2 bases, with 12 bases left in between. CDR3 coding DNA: TGCGCCAGCAGCCAAGTCCCGACAGTACCCTACGAGCAGTACTTC. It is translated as CASSQVPTVPYEQYF.